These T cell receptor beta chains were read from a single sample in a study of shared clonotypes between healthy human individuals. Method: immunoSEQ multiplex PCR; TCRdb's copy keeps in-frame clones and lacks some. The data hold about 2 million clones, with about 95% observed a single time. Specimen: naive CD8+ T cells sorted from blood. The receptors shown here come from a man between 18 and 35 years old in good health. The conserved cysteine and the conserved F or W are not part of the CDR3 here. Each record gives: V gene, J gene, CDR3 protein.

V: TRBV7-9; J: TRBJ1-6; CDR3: ASSTGRESDSPLH
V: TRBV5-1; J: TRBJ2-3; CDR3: ASSFLWEGGTDTQY
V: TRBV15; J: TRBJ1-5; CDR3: ATSGMGRDQPQH
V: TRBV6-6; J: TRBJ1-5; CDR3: ASNQGNNQPQH
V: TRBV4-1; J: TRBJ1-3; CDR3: ASSQTGGGTIY
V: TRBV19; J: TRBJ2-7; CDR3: ASSIDLEQSSYEQY
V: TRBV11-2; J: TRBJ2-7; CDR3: ASSLDRAGVLSYEQY
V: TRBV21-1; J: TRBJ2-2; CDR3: ASSNKSGRNTGELF
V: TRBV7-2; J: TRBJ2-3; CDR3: ASSSPGGIITDTQY
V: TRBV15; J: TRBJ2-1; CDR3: ATSRDLGLANEQF
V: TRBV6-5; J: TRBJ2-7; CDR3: ASSYGGESNEQY
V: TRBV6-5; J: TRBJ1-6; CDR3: ASTAGPYNSPLH
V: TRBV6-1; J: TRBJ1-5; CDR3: ASSEEVRGTYSNQPQH
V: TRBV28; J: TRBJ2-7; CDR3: ASSARTAQYEQY
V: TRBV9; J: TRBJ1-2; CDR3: ASSASGTGVYGYT
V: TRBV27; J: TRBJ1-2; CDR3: ASRDRLDGYT
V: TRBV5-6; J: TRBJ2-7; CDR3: ASSSSLSYEQY
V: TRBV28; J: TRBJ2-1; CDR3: ASSTGASGGAYNEQF
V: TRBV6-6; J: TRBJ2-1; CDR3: ASNPTGVYNEQF
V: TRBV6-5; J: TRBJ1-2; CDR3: ASSYETGVTYGYT
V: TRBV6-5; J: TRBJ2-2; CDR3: ASTEGGSTGELF
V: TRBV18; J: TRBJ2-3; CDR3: ASSPRLAERTDTQY
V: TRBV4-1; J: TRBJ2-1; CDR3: ASSQMEAGGPYNEQF
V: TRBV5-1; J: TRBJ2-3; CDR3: ASSLDGETQY
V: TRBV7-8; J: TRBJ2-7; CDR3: ASSLIAGAEQY
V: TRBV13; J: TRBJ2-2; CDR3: ASSLPGQGPNTGELF
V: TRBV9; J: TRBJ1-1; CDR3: ASSSLRGGRAEAF
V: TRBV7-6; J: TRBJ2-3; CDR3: ASSLEGGGEADTQY
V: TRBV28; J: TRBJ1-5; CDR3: ASSPTGVVNQPQH
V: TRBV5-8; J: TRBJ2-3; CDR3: ASSLGTTDTQY
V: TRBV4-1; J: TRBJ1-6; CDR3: ASSQDGTGPRPDSPLH
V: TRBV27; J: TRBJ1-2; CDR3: ASSPFTGNGYT
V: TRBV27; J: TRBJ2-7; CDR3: ASSSQVASGRGYEQY
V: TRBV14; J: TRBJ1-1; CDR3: ASSQGYMNTEAF
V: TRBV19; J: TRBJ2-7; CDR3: ASRPTGLDEQY
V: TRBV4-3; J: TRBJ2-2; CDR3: ASSQDPPQGAGELF
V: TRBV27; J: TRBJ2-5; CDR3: ASSSRNGGWETQY
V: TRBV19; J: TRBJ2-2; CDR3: ASSISASGELF
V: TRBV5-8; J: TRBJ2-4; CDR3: ASSLGGDQY
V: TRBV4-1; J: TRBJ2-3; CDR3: ASSQRLAQSTDTQY